This note documents a single TCR beta chain sequence. Profiled with immunoSEQ multiplex PCR; TCRdb holds only in-frame clones, not every one. The table records some 150,000 clones, around 80% of them present only once. This entry comes from a study of blood T cell repertoires in COVID-19. Study-wide background: Acute and convalescent COVID-19 specimens originated in the United States, Italy and Spain. The cDNA or gDNA used as material had been derived from T cells, B-cell-depleted T cells, or PBMCs.

Looked up from germline, CDR1 is MNHNS and CDR2 is SASEGT. The V end was cut by 2 bases, the J end by 8 bases, with 15 bases between. This CDR3 comprises 14 residues. Sequences were obtained from peripheral blood. The gene calls are TRBV6-1 and TRBJ1-2; D unclear. The receptor comes from a man aged 60 to 69 with acute or convalescent COVID-19. Here the CDR3 DNA reads TGTGCCAGCAGTGAATCACCCCGCACGGGAGGCTACACCTTC. Amino acid sequence: CASSESPRTGGYTF.